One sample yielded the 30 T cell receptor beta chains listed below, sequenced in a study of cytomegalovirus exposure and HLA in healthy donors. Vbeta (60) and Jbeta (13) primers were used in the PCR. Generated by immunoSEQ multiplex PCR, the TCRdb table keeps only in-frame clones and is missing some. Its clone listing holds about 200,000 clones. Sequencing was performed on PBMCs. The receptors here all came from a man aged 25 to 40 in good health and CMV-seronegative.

The CDR3 sequence: CASSFLGQGSYNEQFF. The CDR3 DNA reads TGTGCCAGCAGCTTTCTGGGACAGGGGTCCTACAATGAGCAGTTCTTC. The chain joins TRBV11-2 to TRBJ2-1; the match to TRBD1 covers 10 bases. CDR3 length: 16 residues. Unmatched junction bases numbered 3, after V lost 3 bases and J lost 1 base. Germline V lookup: CDR1 SGHAT, CDR2 FQNNGV.

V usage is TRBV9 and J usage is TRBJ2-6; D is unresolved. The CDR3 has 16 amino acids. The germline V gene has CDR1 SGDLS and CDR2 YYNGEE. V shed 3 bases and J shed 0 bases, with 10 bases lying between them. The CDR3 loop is CASSERHDSGANVLTF. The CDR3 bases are TGTGCCAGCAGCGAAAGACATGACTCTGGGGCCAACGTCCTGACTTTC.

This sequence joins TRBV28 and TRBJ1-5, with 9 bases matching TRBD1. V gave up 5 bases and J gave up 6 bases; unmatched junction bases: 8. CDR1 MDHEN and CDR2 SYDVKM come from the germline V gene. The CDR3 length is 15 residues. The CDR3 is CASSPRDRDSQPQHF. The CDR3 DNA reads TGTGCCAGCAGTCCCCGGGACAGGGATAGTCAGCCCCAGCATTTT.

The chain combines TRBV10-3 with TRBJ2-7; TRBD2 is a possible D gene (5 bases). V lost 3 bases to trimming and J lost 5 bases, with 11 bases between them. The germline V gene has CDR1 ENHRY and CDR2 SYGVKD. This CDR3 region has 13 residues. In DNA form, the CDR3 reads TGTGCCATCAGTGACCGGGGAGTGGACGAGCAGTACTTC. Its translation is CAISDRGVDEQYF.

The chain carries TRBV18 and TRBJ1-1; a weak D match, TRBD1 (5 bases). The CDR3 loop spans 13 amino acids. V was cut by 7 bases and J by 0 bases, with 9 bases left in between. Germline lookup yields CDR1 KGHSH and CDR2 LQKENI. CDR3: CASLTALNTEAFF. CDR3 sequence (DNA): TGTGCCAGCTTGACAGCCCTGAACACTGAAGCTTTCTTT.

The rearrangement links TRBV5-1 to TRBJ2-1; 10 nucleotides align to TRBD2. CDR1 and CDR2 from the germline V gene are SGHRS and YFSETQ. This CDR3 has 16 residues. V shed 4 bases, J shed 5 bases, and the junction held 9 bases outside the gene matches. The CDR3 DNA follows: TGCGCCAGCAGCCCGAACCTAGCGGGGGCCCACAATGAGCAGTTCTTC. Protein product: CASSPNLAGAHNEQFF.

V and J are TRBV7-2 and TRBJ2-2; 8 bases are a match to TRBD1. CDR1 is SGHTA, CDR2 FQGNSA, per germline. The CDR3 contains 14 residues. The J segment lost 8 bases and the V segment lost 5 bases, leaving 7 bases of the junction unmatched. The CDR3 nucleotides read TGTGCCAGCAGCCAACGACAGGGGCCAGGGGAGCTGTTTTTT. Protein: CASSQRQGPGELFF.

This CDR3 reads CASRGTGSNQPQHF. The CDR3 nucleotides read TGTGCCAGCAGAGGGACAGGGAGCAATCAGCCCCAGCATTTT. The chain combines TRBV2 with TRBJ1-5, with 9 positions matching TRBD1. Germline V CDR1 and CDR2: SNHLY, FYNNEI. The length of the CDR3 is 14 residues. After removal of 6 bases from V and 1 base from J, the junction contained 1 base not matched to a gene.

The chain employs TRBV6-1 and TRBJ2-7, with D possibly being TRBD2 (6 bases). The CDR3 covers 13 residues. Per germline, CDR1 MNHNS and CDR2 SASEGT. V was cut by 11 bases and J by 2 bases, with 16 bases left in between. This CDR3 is CAAGRELAYEQYF. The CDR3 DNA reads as TGTGCCGCGGGCCGGGAGCTTGCCTACGAGCAGTACTTC.

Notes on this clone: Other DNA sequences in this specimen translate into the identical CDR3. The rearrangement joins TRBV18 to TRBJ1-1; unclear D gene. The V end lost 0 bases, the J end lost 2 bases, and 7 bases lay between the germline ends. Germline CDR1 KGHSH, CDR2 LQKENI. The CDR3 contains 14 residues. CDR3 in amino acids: CASSPPAGNTEAFF. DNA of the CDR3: TGTGCCAGCTCACCACCGGCGGGCAACACTGAAGCTTTCTTT.

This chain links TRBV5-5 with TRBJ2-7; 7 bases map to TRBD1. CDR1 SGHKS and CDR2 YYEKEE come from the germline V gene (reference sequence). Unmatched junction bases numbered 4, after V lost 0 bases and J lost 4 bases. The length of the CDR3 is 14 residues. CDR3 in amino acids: CASSLARGWYEQYF. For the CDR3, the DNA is TGTGCCAGCAGCTTGGCCAGGGGGTGGTACGAGCAGTACTTC.

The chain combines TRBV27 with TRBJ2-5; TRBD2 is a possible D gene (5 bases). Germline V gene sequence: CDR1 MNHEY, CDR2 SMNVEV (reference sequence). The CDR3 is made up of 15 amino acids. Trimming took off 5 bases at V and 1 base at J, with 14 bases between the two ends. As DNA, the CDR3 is TGTGCCAGCAGTCCGAGGGCAGGTGCCCAAGAGACCCAGTACTTC. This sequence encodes CASSPRAGAQETQYF.

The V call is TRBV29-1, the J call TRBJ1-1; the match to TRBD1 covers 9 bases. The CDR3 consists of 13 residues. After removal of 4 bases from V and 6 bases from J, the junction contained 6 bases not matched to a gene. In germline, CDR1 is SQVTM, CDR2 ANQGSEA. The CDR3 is CSVGTGGVAEAFF. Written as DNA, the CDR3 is TGCAGCGTTGGCACAGGGGGCGTCGCTGAAGCTTTCTTT.

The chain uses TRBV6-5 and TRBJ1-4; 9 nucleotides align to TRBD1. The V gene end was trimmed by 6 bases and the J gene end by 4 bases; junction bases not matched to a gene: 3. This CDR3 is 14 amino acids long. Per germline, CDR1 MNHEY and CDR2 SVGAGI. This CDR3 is CASSRTGVNEKLFF. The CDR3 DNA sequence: TGTGCCAGCAGCCGGACAGGGGTTAATGAAAAACTGTTTTTT.

This CDR3 reads CASNGQGPQQPQHF. CDR3 sequence (DNA): TGTGCCAGCAATGGACAGGGCCCGCAACAGCCCCAGCATTTT. The chain has TRBV2 and TRBJ1-5, with 8 bases identical to TRBD1. With V trimmed by 7 bases and J by 7 bases, 9 bases remained unmatched. The CDR3 totals 14 residues. CDR1 is SNHLY and CDR2 is FYNNEI in the germline V gene.

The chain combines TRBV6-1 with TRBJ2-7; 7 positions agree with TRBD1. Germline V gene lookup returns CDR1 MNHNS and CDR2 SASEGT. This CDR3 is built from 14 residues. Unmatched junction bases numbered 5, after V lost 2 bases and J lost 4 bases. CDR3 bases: TGTGCCAGCAGTGAATACGGCAGGGGGTACGAGCAGTACTTC. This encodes CASSEYGRGYEQYF.

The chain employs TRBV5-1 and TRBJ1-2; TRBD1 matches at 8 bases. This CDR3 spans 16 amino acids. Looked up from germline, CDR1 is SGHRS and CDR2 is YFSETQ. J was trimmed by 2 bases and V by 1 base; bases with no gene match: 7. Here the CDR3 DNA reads TGCGCCAGCAGCTTGTTGACAGGGGACATCAACTATGGCTACACCTTC. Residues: CASSLLTGDINYGYTF.

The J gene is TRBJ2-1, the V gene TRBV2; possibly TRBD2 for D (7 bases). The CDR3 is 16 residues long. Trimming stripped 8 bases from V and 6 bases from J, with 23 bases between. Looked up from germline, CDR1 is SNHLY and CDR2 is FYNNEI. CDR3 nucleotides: TGTGCCAGCGGGGGCTGGGGGGGCGGGAGCTCCAATGAGCAGTTCTTC. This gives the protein CASGGWGGGSSNEQFF.

The CDR3 spells CASCPQGTSGNTIYF. In DNA, the CDR3 is TGTGCCAGCTGTCCACAGGGCACCTCTGGAAACACCATATATTTT. The chain uses TRBV7-2 and TRBJ1-3, with D possibly being TRBD1 (6 bases). Trimming took off 8 bases at V and 0 bases at J, with 14 bases between the two ends. The CDR3 runs to 15 residues. CDR1 is SGHTA, CDR2 FQGNSA, per germline.

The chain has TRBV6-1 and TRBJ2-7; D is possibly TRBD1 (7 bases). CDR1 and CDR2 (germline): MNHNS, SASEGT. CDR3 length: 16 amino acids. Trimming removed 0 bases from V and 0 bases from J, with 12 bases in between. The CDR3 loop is CASSEARGTASYEQYF. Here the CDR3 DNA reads TGTGCCAGCAGTGAAGCTCGGGGGACAGCCTCCTACGAGCAGTACTTC.

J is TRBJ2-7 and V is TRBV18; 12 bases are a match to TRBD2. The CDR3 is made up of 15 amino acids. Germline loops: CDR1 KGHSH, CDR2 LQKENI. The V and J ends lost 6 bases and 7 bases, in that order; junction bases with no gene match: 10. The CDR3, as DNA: TGTGCCAGCTCGCGAGGGACTAGCGGGCGGTGGGAGCAGTACTTC. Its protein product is CASSRGTSGRWEQYF.

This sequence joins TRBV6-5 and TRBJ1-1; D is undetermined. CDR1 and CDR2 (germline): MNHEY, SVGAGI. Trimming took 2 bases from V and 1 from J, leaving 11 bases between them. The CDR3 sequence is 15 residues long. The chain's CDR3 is CASSYDYGENTEAFF. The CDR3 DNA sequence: TGTGCCAGCAGTTACGACTACGGCGAGAACACTGAAGCTTTCTTT.

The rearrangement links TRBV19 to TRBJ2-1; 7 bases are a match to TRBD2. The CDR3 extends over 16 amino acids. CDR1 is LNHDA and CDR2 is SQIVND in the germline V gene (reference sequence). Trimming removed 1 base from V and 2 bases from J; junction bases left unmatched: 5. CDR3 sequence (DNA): TGTGCCAGTAGTATAGCGGGGAGGGGCGCCTACAATGAGCAGTTCTTC. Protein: CASSIAGRGAYNEQFF.

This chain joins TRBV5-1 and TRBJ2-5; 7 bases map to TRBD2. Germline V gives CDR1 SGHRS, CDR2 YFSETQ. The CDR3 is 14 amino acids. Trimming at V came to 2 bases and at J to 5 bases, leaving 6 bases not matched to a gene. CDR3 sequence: CASSLGREKETQYF. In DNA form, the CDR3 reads TGCGCCAGCAGCTTAGGGCGGGAGAAGGAGACCCAGTACTTC.

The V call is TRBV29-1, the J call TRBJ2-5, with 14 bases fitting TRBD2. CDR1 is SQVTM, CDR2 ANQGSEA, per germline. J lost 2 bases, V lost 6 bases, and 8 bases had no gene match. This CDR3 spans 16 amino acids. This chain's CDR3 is CSVGAGTSGGQETQYF. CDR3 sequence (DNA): TGCAGCGTGGGGGCCGGGACTAGCGGGGGACAAGAGACCCAGTACTTC.

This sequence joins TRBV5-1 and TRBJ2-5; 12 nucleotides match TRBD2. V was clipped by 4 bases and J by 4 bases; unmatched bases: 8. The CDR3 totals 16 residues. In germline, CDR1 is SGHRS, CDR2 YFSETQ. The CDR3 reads CASSPTSGSTGETQYF. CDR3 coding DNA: TGCGCCAGCAGCCCGACTAGCGGGAGTACGGGAGAGACCCAGTACTTC.

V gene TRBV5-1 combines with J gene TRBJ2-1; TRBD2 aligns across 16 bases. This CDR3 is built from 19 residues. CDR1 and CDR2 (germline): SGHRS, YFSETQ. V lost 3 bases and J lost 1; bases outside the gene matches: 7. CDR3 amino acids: CASSYPGLAGGRSYNEQFF. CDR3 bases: TGCGCCAGCAGCTATCCGGGACTAGCGGGAGGGAGGTCCTACAATGAGCAGTTCTTC.

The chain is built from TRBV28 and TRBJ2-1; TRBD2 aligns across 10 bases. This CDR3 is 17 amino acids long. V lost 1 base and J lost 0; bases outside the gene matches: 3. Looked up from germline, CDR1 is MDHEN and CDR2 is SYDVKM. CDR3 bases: TGTGCCAGCAGTTTATCTAGCGGGAGCGGCTCCTACAATGAGCAGTTCTTC. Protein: CASSLSSGSGSYNEQFF.

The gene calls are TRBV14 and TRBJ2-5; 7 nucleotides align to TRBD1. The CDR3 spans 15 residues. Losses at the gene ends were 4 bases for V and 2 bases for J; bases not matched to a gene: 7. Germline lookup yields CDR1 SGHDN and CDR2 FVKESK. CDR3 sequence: CASSLLGQPQETQYF. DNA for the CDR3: TGTGCCAGCAGCCTCTTGGGACAGCCACAAGAGACCCAGTACTTC.

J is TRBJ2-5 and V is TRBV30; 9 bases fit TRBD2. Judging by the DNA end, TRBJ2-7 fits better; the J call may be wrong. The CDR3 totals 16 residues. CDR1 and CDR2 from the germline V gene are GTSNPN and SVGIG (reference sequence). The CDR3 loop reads CAWRGGDSGSYYEQYF. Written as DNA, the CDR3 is TGTGCCTGGAGAGGGGGCGATAGCGGGAGTTACTACGAGCAGTACTTC.